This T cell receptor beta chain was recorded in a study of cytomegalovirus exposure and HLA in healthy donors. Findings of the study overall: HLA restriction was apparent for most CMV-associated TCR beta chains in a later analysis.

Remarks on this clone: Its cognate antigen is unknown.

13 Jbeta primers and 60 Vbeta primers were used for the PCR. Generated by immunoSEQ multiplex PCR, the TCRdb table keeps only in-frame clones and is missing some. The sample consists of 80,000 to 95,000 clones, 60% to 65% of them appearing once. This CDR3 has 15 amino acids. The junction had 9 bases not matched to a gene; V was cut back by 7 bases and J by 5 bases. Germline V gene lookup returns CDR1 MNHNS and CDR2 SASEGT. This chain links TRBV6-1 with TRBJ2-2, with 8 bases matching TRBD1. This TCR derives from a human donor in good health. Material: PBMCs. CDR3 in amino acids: CASTGQGGSTGELFF. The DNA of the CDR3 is TGTGCCAGCACCGGACAGGGCGGAAGTACCGGGGAGCTGTTTTTT.